The TCR beta chain under discussion was sequenced for a study of blood T cell repertoires in COVID-19. Study as a whole: Material from acute and convalescent COVID-19 was sourced from the United States, Italy and Spain. PBMCs, B-cell-depleted T cells, or T cells were the source of the cDNA or gDNA that made up the material.

The authors' processing: How many nucleated cells were present was estimated from reference gene primer amplification. Generated by immunoSEQ multiplex PCR, the TCRdb table keeps only in-frame clones and is missing some. Clonal size and the V and J genes are those of that table, whereas D and trimming came from the DNA. The table includes roughly 87,000 clones, roughly 84% detected once. V shed 2 bases and J 3 bases; nucleotides not matched to a gene: 5. This CDR3 comprises 15 residues. Germline CDR1 reads SGHRS; CDR2 reads YFSETQ. Specimen: peripheral blood. The chain carries TRBV5-1 and TRBJ1-3; TRBD1 matches at 7 bases. This clonotype was sampled from a woman aged 60-75 years with acute or convalescent COVID-19. CDR3 sequence: CASSFRQGGGNTIYF. For the CDR3, the DNA is TGCGCCAGCAGCTTCCGACAGGGCGGTGGAAACACCATATATTTT.